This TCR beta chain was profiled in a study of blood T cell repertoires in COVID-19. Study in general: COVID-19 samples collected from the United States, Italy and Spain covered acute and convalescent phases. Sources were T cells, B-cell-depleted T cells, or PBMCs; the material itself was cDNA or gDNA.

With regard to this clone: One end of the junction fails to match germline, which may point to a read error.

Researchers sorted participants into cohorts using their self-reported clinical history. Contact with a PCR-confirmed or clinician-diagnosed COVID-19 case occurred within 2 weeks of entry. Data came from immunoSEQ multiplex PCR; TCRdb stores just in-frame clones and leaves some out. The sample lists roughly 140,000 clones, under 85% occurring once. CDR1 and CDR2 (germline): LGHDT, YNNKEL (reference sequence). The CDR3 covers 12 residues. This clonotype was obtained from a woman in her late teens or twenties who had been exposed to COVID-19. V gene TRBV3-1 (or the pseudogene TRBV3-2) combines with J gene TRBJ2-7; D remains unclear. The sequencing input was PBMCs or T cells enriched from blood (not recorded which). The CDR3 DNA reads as TGTGCCAGCAGCCAAGCAGGCTTTGGCTGGCACTTC. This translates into CASSQAGFGWHF.